The 14 T cell receptor beta chains given below trace back to one sample, sequenced in a study of cytomegalovirus exposure and HLA in healthy donors. PCR was performed using 60 Vbeta and 13 Jbeta primers. Only in-frame clones appear in the TCRdb table, and some are missing; sequencing was by immunoSEQ multiplex PCR. The sample holds tens of thousands of clones, around 75% seen once. Sequenced material: PBMCs. Source of these receptors: a man aged 50-60 years in good health and CMV-seropositive.

V is TRBV21-1 and J is TRBJ2-5; the D call TRBD1 from the table was never checked on the DNA. TRBV21-1 is designated a pseudogene. This CDR3 contains 16 residues. The CDR3 DNA reads as TGTGCCAGCAGCAAAGGGGGACAGGGGGCTCGGGAGACCCAGTACTTC. It encodes CASSKGGQGARETQYF.

This clone showed up just a few times. The chain joins TRBV16 to TRBJ2-1; D perhaps matches TRBD1 (5 bases). The CDR3 has 15 residues. Trimming cost V 0 bases and J 4 bases, with 10 bases left between them. Per the germline V gene, CDR1 is KGHSY and CDR2 is FQNENV. In nucleotides, the CDR3 is TGTGCCAGCAGCCAATCAAGTGGGGCATACAATGAGCAGTTCTTC. Amino acids: CASSQSSGAYNEQFF.

V gene TRBV9 combines with J gene TRBJ1-2, with 7 bases aligning to TRBD1. Germline values: CDR1 SGDLS, CDR2 YYNGEE. CDR3 length: 18 amino acids. J lost 2 bases, V lost 4 bases, and 17 bases had no gene match. The CDR3 bases are TGTGCCAGCAGCTTCAGTAGAGAGCAACAGGGGATAAACTATGGCTACACCTTC. It specifies CASSFSREQQGINYGYTF.

This clone was recorded a few times. The chain employs TRBV5-1 and TRBJ1-2, with 7 bases identical to TRBD1. With 3 bases clipped from V and 4 bases from J, the junction kept 6 bases outside the gene matches. CDR3 length equals 14 residues. Germline V gene data show CDR1 as SGHRS and CDR2 as YFSETQ. CDR3 amino acids: CASSSGRDSYGYTF. In DNA form, the CDR3 reads TGCGCCAGCAGCTCGGGCCGGGACAGCTATGGCTACACCTTC.

The chain carries TRBV5-1 and TRBJ2-3; 9 positions match TRBD2. Germline loops: CDR1 SGHRS, CDR2 YFSETQ. The V gene end was trimmed by 3 bases and the J gene end by 0 bases; junction bases not matched to a gene: 5. This CDR3 region has 16 residues. The CDR3 nucleotides read TGCGCCAGCAGCTGGGGACTAGCAGCTAGCACAGATACGCAGTATTTT. This sequence encodes CASSWGLAASTDTQYF.

V and J are TRBV10-3 and TRBJ2-2; TRBD2 aligns across 9 bases. Trimming removed 2 bases from V and 2 bases from J; junction bases left unmatched: 3. Germline V CDR1 and CDR2: ENHRY, SYGVKD. This CDR3 has 16 amino acids. The CDR3 protein is CAISERGTSNTGELFF. DNA for the CDR3: TGTGCCATCAGTGAGCGCGGGACTAGCAACACCGGGGAGCTGTTTTTT.

CDR3 in amino acids: CASSYSGGITEAFF. The CDR3 nucleotides read TGTGCCAGCAGTTACTCTGGGGGGATAACCGAAGCTTTCTTT. The rearrangement joins TRBV6-6 to TRBJ1-1; TRBD1 might be the D (5 bases). Trimming took 0 bases from V and 8 from J, leaving 13 bases between them. CDR3 length equals 14 residues. The V gene's germline CDR1 is MNHNY and CDR2 SVGAGI (reference sequence).

This rearrangement joins TRBV27 to TRBJ1-2; 7 bases map to TRBD1. The CDR3 sequence is 13 residues long. V lost 7 bases, J lost 2 bases, and 4 bases stayed unmatched. The germline V gene has CDR1 MNHEY and CDR2 SMNVEV (reference sequence). DNA of the CDR3: TGTGCCAGCAAATTGACAGGGAACTATGGCTACACCTTC. This gives the protein CASKLTGNYGYTF.

This rearrangement joins TRBV29-1 to TRBJ1-1; 8 bases are a match to TRBD1. V dropped 6 bases and J dropped 1; count of bases not matched to a gene: 4. Germline V lookup: CDR1 SQVTM, CDR2 ANQGSEA. CDR3 length equals 13 residues. CDR3 sequence: CSVGTGSNTEAFF. Written as DNA, the CDR3 is TGCAGCGTAGGGACAGGATCGAACACTGAAGCTTTCTTT.

The CDR3 region is CASSSSDRPGVHNEQFF. The CDR3 coding sequence is TGCGCCAGCAGCTCGAGCGACCGCCCAGGGGTCCACAATGAGCAGTTCTTC. The chain uses TRBV5-1 and TRBJ2-1, with TRBD1 as a possible D gene (6 bases). The germline V gene encodes CDR1 SGHRS and CDR2 YFSETQ. Trimming took 3 bases from V and 5 from J, leaving 21 bases between them. The CDR3 has 17 amino acids.

The rearrangement links TRBV19 to TRBJ2-1, with 12 bases identical to TRBD2. With 6 bases clipped from V and 9 bases from J, the junction kept 6 bases outside the gene matches. This CDR3 spans 14 amino acids. The V gene's germline CDR1 is LNHDA and CDR2 SQIVND (reference sequence). CDR3 region: CASSGTSGWREQFF. The CDR3 DNA reads TGTGCCAGTAGCGGGACTAGCGGGTGGCGTGAGCAGTTCTTC.

Remarks on this clone: An end of the junction does not agree with germline; a read error may underlie this. This chain uses TRBV19 with TRBJ2-7; 7 bases match TRBD2. CDR3 length: 14 residues. CDR1 is LNHDA, CDR2 SQIVND, per germline (reference sequence). CDR3 sequence reads: CASRQRDLPYKQYF. In nucleotides, the CDR3 is TGTGCCAGTAGGCAGCGGGACCTCCCCTACAAGCAGTACTTC.

A few counts support this clone. V and J are TRBV12-5 and TRBJ1-1, with D possibly TRBD1 on 5 matching bases. Per the germline V gene, CDR1 is LGHNT and CDR2 is FRNRAP. Trimming took 3 bases from V and 1 from J, leaving 9 bases between them. The CDR3 contains 14 residues. The CDR3 region is CASGFDRPNTEAFF. CDR3 nucleotide sequence: TGTGCTAGTGGTTTCGACAGACCGAACACTGAAGCTTTCTTT. Using reference TRBV12-5 and TRBJ1-1 for the parts outside the CDR3, the full variable domain is DARVTQTPRHKVTEMGQEVTMRCQPILGHNTVFWYRQTMMQGLELLAYFRNRAPLDDSGMPKDRFSAEMPDATLATLKIQPSEPRDSAVYFCASGFDRPNTEAFFGQGTRLTVV.

The chain links TRBV2 to TRBJ2-2; 9 nucleotides agree with TRBD2. There are 15 residues in the CDR3. With 5 bases clipped from V and 7 bases from J, the junction kept 8 bases outside the gene matches. Germline CDR1 SNHLY, CDR2 FYNNEI. The CDR3 DNA is TGTGCCAGCAGTATAGCGGGAGTACAGGACGGGGAGCTGTTTTTT. As protein: CASSIAGVQDGELFF.